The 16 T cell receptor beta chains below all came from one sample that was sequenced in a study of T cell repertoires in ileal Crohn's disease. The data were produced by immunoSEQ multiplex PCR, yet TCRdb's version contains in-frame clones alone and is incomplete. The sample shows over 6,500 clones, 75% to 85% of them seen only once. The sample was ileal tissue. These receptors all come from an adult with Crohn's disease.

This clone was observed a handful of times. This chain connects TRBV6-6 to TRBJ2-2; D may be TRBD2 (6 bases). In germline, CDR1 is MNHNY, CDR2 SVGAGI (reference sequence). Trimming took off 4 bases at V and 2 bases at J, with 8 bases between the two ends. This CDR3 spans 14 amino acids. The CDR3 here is CASSWDFNTGELFF. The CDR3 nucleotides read TGTGCCAGCAGTTGGGACTTTAACACCGGGGAGCTGTTTTTT.

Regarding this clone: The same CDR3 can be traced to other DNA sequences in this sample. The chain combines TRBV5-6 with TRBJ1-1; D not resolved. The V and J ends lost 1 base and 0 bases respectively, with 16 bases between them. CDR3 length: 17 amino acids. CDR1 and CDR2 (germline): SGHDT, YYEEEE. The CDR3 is CASSLPSLGGLNTEAFF. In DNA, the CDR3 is TGTGCCAGCAGCTTGCCCAGTCTAGGAGGGCTGAACACTGAAGCTTTCTTT.

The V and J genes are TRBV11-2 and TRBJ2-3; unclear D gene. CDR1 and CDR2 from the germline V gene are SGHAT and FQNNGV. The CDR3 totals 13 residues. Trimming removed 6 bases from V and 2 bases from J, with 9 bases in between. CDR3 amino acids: CASSTGSTDTQYF. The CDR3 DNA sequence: TGTGCCAGCAGTACCGGTTCCACAGATACGCAGTATTTT. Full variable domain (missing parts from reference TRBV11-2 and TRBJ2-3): EAGVAQSPRYKIIEKRQSVAFWCNPISGHATLYWYQQILGQGPKLLIQFQNNGVVDDSQLPKDRFSAERLKGVDSTLKIQPAKLEDSAVYLCASSTGSTDTQYFGPGTRLTVL.

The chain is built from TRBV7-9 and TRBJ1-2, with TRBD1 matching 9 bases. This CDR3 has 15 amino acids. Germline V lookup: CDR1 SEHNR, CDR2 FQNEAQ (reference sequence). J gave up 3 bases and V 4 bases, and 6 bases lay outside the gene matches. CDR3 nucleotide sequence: TGTGCCAGCAGCTCCTGGGACAGGGCTGACTATGGCTACACCTTC. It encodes CASSSWDRADYGYTF.

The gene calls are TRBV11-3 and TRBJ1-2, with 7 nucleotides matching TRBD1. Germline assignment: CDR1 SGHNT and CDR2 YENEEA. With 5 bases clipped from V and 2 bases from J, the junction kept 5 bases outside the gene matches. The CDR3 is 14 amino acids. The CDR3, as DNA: TGTGCCAGCAGCGTGCAGGGGGTAAACTATGGCTACACCTTC. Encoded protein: CASSVQGVNYGYTF.

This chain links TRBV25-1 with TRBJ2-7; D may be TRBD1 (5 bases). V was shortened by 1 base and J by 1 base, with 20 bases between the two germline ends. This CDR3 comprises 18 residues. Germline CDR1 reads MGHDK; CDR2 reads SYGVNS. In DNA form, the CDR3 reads TGTGCCAGCAGTGAATCCCAGGTACAGGCCCAACTTTCCTACGAGCAGTACTTC. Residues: CASSESQVQAQLSYEQYF.

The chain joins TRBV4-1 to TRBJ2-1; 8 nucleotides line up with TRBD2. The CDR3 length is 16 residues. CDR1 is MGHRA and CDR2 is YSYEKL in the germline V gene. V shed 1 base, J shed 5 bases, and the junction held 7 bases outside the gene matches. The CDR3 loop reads CASSQVPSGGHNEQFF. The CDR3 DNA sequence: TGCGCCAGCAGCCAAGTTCCCAGCGGGGGACACAATGAGCAGTTCTTC.

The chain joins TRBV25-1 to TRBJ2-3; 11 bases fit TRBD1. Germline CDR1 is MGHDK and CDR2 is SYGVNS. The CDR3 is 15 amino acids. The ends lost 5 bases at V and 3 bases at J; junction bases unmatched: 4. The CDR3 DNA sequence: TGTGCCAGCAGTCCCGGGACAGGGGGGACAGATACGCAGTATTTT. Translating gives CASSPGTGGTDTQYF. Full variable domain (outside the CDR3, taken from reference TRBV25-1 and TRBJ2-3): EADIYQTPRYLVIGTGKKITLECSQTMGHDKMYWYQQDPGMELHLIHYSYGVNSTEKGDLSSESTVSRIRTEHFPLTLESARPSHTSQYLCASSPGTGGTDTQYFGPGTRLTVL.

In DNA, the CDR3 is TGTGCCTGGAGCGGACTTGCCTTTACGCCCCAGCATTTT. Encoded protein: CAWSGLAFTPQHF. The chain recombines TRBV30 with TRBJ1-5; D ambiguous. V lost 3 bases and J lost 9, with 15 bases in between. The V gene's germline CDR1 is GTSNPN and CDR2 SVGIG (reference sequence). The CDR3 is 13 amino acids.

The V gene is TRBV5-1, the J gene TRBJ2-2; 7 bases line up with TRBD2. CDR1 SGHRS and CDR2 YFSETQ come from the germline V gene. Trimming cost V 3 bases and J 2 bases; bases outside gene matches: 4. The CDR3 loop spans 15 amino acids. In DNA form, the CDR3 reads TGCGCCAGCAGCTCCAGACTAGCCAACACCGGGGAGCTGTTTTTT. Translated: CASSSRLANTGELFF.

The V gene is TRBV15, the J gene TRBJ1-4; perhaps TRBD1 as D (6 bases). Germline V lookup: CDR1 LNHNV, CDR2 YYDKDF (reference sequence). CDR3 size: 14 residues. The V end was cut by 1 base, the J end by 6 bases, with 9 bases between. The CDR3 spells CATSRGTAYEKLFF. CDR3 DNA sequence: TGTGCCACCAGCAGAGGGACAGCTTATGAAAAACTGTTTTTT.

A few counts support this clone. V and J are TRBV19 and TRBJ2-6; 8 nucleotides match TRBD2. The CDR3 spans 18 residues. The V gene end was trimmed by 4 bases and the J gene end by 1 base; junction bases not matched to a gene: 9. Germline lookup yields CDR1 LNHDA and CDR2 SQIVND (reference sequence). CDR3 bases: TGTGCCAGTAGTACGATAGCTAGCGGGCAATCTGGGGCCAACGTCCTGACTTTC. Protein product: CASSTIASGQSGANVLTF.

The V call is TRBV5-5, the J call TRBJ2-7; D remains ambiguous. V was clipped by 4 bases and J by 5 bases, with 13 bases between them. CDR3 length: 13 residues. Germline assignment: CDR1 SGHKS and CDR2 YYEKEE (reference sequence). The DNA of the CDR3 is TGTGCCAGCAGCACCGGGTTGCTAAACGAGCAGTACTTC. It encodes CASSTGLLNEQYF.

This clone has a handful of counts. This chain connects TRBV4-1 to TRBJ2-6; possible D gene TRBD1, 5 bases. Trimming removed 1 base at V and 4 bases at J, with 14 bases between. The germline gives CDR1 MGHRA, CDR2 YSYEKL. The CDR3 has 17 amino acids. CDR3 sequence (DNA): TGCGCCAGCAGCCAAGTGCAGGGTACGTCCGGGGCCAACGTCCTGACTTTC. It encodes CASSQVQGTSGANVLTF.

CDR3 loop: CATSTPVGEQYF. Here the CDR3 DNA reads TGTGCCACCAGCACACCGGTCGGGGAGCAGTACTTC. This chain joins TRBV15 and TRBJ2-7, with no clear D. CDR3 length: 12 residues. CDR1 and CDR2 (germline): LNHNV, YYDKDF (reference sequence). Trimming cost V 4 bases and J 7 bases, with 11 bases left between them. The full variable domain, rest sourced from reference TRBV15 and TRBJ2-7, is DAMVIQNPRYQVTQFGKPVTLSCSQTLNHNVMYWYQQKSSQAPKLLFHYYDKDFNNEADTPDNFQSRRPNTSFCFLDIRSPGLGDTAMYLCATSTPVGEQYFGPGTRLTVT.

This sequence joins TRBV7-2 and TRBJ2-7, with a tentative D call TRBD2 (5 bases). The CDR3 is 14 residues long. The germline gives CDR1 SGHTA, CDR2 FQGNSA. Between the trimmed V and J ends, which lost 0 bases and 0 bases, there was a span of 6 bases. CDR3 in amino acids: CASSLAGSSYEQYF. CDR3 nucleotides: TGTGCCAGCAGCTTAGCGGGGAGCTCCTACGAGCAGTACTTC.